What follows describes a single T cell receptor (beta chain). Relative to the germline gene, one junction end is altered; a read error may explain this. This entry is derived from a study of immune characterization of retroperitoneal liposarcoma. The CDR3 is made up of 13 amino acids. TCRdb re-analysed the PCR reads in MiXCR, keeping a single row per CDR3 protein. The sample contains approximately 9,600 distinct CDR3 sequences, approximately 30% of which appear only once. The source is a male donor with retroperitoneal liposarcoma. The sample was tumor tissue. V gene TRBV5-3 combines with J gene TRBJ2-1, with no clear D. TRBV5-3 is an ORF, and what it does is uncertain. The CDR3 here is CASSFGPFNEQFF. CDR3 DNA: TGTGCCAGCAGCTTCGGTCCTTTCAATGAGCAGTTCTTC.